These 31 T cell receptor beta chains originate from one sample sequenced in a study of shared clonotypes between healthy human individuals. Only in-frame clones appear in the TCRdb table, and some are missing; sequencing was by immunoSEQ multiplex PCR. The sample shows roughly 510,000 clones, about 79% of them seen only once. The sample taken for sequencing was PBMCs. These TCRs come from a middle-aged woman in good health. Some clones in this sample may be carry-over from other donors' samples.

V and J are TRBV7-9 and TRBJ2-1; possibly TRBD1 or TRBD2 for D (5 bases each). The CDR3 consists of 14 residues. CDR1 is SEHNR, CDR2 FQNEAQ, per germline (reference sequence). Trimming shortened V by 3 bases and J by 3 bases, and 9 bases separated the two germline ends. The CDR3 coding sequence is TGTGCCAGCAGCTTCCGGGACGGCTACAATGAGCAGTTCTTC. Its protein is CASSFRDGYNEQFF.

The chain is built from TRBV4-1 and TRBJ2-7; D is uncertain. The CDR3 loop spans 14 amino acids. V shed 2 bases and J shed 5 bases, with 13 bases lying between them. Germline V CDR1 and CDR2: MGHRA, YSYEKL. The CDR3 DNA reads as TGCGCCAGCAGCCAACAGGTGAGGATCCACGAGCAGTACTTC. Protein: CASSQQVRIHEQYF.

The chain links TRBV5-4 to TRBJ2-5; 9 bases map to TRBD2. The CDR3 covers 14 residues. The junction had 5 bases not matched to a gene; V was cut back by 4 bases and J by 4 bases. CDR1 is SGHNT, CDR2 YYREEE, per germline (reference sequence). CDR3 sequence (DNA): TGTGCCAGCAGCCTTAGCGGGAGTCCAGAGACCCAGTACTTC. This encodes CASSLSGSPETQYF.

This clone has only one observation. The gene calls are TRBV27 and TRBJ1-2, with a possible D match to TRBD1 (5 bases). Germline assignment: CDR1 MNHEY and CDR2 SMNVEV (reference sequence). CDR3 length: 17 residues. The V end was cut by 5 bases, the J end by 2 bases, with 21 bases between. The CDR3: CASSATGAPPRNYGYTF. CDR3 sequence (DNA): TGTGCCAGCAGTGCAACCGGGGCGCCTCCAAGAAACTATGGCTACACCTTC.

The rearrangement joins TRBV9 to TRBJ2-3; D unclear. Trimming removed 3 bases from V and 2 bases from J, with 10 bases in between. The CDR3 is made up of 14 amino acids. Germline-derived CDR1 and CDR2 are SGDLS and YYNGEE. The CDR3 DNA sequence: TGTGCCAGCAGCGCCCGGAAGATCACAGATACGCAGTATTTT. Encoded protein: CASSARKITDTQYF.

The chain is built from TRBV4-3 and TRBJ2-6, with D hard to call. The germline CDR1 and CDR2 sequences are LGHNA and YSLEER. The V gene lost 0 bases and the J gene lost 4 bases, with 7 bases spanning the gap. CDR3 length: 15 amino acids. This chain's CDR3 is CASSQDLGGANVLTF. The CDR3 DNA sequence: TGCGCCAGCAGCCAAGACCTTGGGGGGGCCAACGTCCTGACTTTC.

V usage is TRBV6-6 and J usage is TRBJ1-1, with 7 bases matching TRBD1. Trimming took 5 bases from V and 6 from J; bases not matched to a gene: 9. CDR1 and CDR2 (germline): MNHNY, SVGAGI (reference sequence). The CDR3 totals 14 residues. CDR3 sequence: CASSRGGALAEAFF. The CDR3 nucleotides read TGTGCCAGCAGTCGAGGGGGCGCATTGGCTGAAGCTTTCTTT.

This rearrangement joins TRBV7-9 to TRBJ1-1; 7 nucleotides line up with TRBD1. Germline V gene data show CDR1 as SEHNR and CDR2 as FQNEAQ (reference sequence). V lost 6 bases, J lost 1 base, and 8 bases stayed unmatched. CDR3 size: 15 residues. DNA for the CDR3: TGTGCCAGCAGAATTACCGGGACAGAGAACACTGAAGCTTTCTTT. Its translation is CASRITGTENTEAFF.

V and J are TRBV6-4 and TRBJ2-3, with 9 bases aligning to TRBD2. The CDR3 totals 16 residues. Losses at the gene ends were 0 bases for V and 2 bases for J; bases not matched to a gene: 3. Germline V gene sequence: CDR1 MRHNA, CDR2 SNTAGT. CDR3 in amino acids: CASSDSAGGPTDTQYF. The CDR3 coding sequence is TGTGCCAGCAGTGACTCAGCGGGAGGCCCCACAGATACGCAGTATTTT.

The chain is built from TRBV7-3 and TRBJ2-1, with D hard to call. This CDR3 has 15 amino acids. Germline CDR1 and CDR2: SGHTA and FQGTGA. V was clipped by 4 bases and J by 4 bases, with 14 bases between them. The CDR3 nucleotides are TGTGCCAGCAGCTCAAACCCAGGCTTGTACAATGAGCAGTTCTTC. It encodes CASSSNPGLYNEQFF.

The genes are TRBV11-2 and TRBJ2-2; D is possibly TRBD2 (6 bases). CDR3 length equals 13 residues. CDR1 and CDR2 (germline): SGHAT, FQNNGV. Trimming left V 5 bases short and J 5 bases short, with 9 bases between. CDR3 DNA sequence: TGTGCCAGCAGCCAGACTAGTACCGGGGAGCTGTTTTTT. This sequence encodes CASSQTSTGELFF.

The J gene is TRBJ2-7, the V gene TRBV18; TRBD2 matches at 9 bases. Trimming cost V 8 bases and J 0 bases; bases outside gene matches: 8. CDR1 KGHSH and CDR2 LQKENI come from the germline V gene. CDR3 size: 15 residues. CDR3 amino acids: CASALAGTSSYEQYF. In DNA form, the CDR3 reads TGTGCCAGCGCGCTAGCGGGGACAAGCTCCTACGAGCAGTACTTC.

The chain employs TRBV10-2 and TRBJ2-1, with 8 bases that match TRBD2. The CDR3 has 17 residues. V lost 1 base, J lost 6 bases, and 11 bases stayed unmatched. Germline V lookup: CDR1 WSHSY, CDR2 SAAADI. CDR3 residues: CASSELRTSYLPNEQFF. CDR3 in DNA: TGCGCCAGCAGTGAGTTAAGGACTAGCTACCTACCCAATGAGCAGTTCTTC.

The chain has TRBV15 and TRBJ2-3; 9 bases align to TRBD2. The CDR3 loop spans 18 amino acids. The germline gives CDR1 LNHNV, CDR2 YYDKDF (reference sequence). The junction had 9 bases not matched to a gene; V was cut back by 0 bases and J by 2 bases. CDR3 DNA: TGTGCCACCAGCAGAGATGGAGGGCTAGCGGGGCTCACAGATACGCAGTATTTT. Its protein is CATSRDGGLAGLTDTQYF.

CDR3 bases: TGCGCCAGCAGCCAAATCGGGATGCCGGGTCCGGATGAGCAGTTCTTC. Encoded protein: CASSQIGMPGPDEQFF. The rearrangement uses TRBV4-1 and TRBJ2-1; D possibly corresponds to TRBD2 (5 bases). In germline, CDR1 is MGHRA, CDR2 YSYEKL. CDR3 length: 16 residues. Trimming cost V 2 bases and J 8 bases, with 19 bases left between them.

This rearrangement joins TRBV5-1 to TRBJ1-1; 12 positions match TRBD1. Germline CDR1 and CDR2: SGHRS and YFSETQ. After removal of 5 bases from V and 4 bases from J, the junction contained 9 bases not matched to a gene. This CDR3 is built from 16 residues. As DNA, the CDR3 is TGCGCCAGCAGGGCCGGGACAGGGGGCCTAGGCACTGAAGCTTTCTTT. Amino acid sequence: CASRAGTGGLGTEAFF.

The J gene is TRBJ1-3, the V gene TRBV6-1; tentatively, D is TRBD1 (6 bases). In germline, CDR1 is MNHNS, CDR2 SASEGT. Trimming shortened V by 8 bases and J by 3 bases, and 14 bases separated the two germline ends. The CDR3 is 14 amino acids. CDR3 in amino acids: CASLATGYGNTIYF. CDR3 DNA sequence: TGTGCCAGCTTGGCAACAGGGTATGGAAACACCATATATTTT.

The chain uses TRBV4-2 and TRBJ1-6; maybe TRBD1 (6 bases). The ends were cut back, 3 bases at V and 8 bases at J, with 14 bases in the middle. This CDR3 has 15 residues. The germline CDR1 and CDR2 sequences are LGHNA and YNFKEQ. In DNA, the CDR3 is TGTGCCAGCAGCCATGAGCGGGGGGCCGATTCACCCCTCCACTTT. Amino acid sequence: CASSHERGADSPLHF.

In this sample, this clone turned up a few times. The CDR3 bases are TGCGCCAGCAGTGAAGGGAACTTAGGCTCCTACGAGCAGTACTTC. This encodes CASSEGNLGSYEQYF. The chain couples TRBV10-1 to TRBJ2-7; D unresolved. Germline V lookup: CDR1 WNHNN, CDR2 SYGVQD (reference sequence). V shed 3 bases and J shed 0 bases, with 12 bases lying between them. The CDR3 is 15 residues long.

This chain connects TRBV7-3 to TRBJ2-1; tentatively, D is TRBD1 (5 bases). Trimming shortened V by 2 bases and J by 5 bases, and 10 bases separated the two germline ends. This CDR3 has 14 residues. Looked up from germline, CDR1 is SGHTA and CDR2 is FQGTGA. CDR3 sequence (DNA): TGTGCCAGCAGCTTAGCAGGGTCGGACAATGAGCAGTTCTTC. It codes for CASSLAGSDNEQFF.

The V gene is TRBV28, the J gene TRBJ1-1; D gene uncertain. CDR3 length: 11 residues. V lost 3 bases and J lost 11, with 10 bases in between. Germline CDR1 and CDR2: MDHEN and SYDVKM. The CDR3 loop is CASSFLAQAFF. The CDR3 region has the DNA TGTGCCAGCAGTTTCCTGGCTCAGGCTTTCTTT.

The chain recombines TRBV9 with TRBJ2-1; D is undetermined. Deletions cut 0 bases from V and 10 bases from J, with 11 bases between. The CDR3 loop spans 13 amino acids. Germline lookup yields CDR1 SGDLS and CDR2 YYNGEE. CDR3 nucleotide sequence: TGTGCCAGCAGCGTAGATCCCTCGGGCGAGCAGTTCTTC. It yields the protein CASSVDPSGEQFF.

As regards this clone: Other DNA sequences in this specimen translate into the identical CDR3. The J gene is TRBJ2-7, the V gene TRBV27; 9 bases are a match to TRBD1. The CDR3 spans 14 residues. The trim removed 4 bases at V and 3 bases at J, leaving 4 bases unmatched. Looked up from germline, CDR1 is MNHEY and CDR2 is SMNVEV (reference sequence). Here the CDR3 DNA reads TGTGCCAGCAGTTCCGGGACAGGGCGCTACGAGCAGTACTTC. Its translation: CASSSGTGRYEQYF.

A word on this clone: At one of its ends the junction is not consistent with the germline gene, which may arise from a read error. The chain has TRBV7-9 and TRBJ1-2; D gene uncertain. Germline V gives CDR1 SEHNR, CDR2 FQNEAQ (reference sequence). CDR3 length: 14 amino acids. CDR3 sequence: CASSRIRTGYGYTF. The DNA for the CDR3 is TGCGCCAGCAGTCGAATAAGGACCGGCTATGGCTACACCTTC.

The V gene is TRBV4-2, the J gene TRBJ1-4; 7 bases are shared with TRBD1. From germline, CDR1 is LGHNA and CDR2 YNFKEQ. This CDR3 contains 14 residues. The V and J ends lost 8 bases and 7 bases, in that order; junction bases with no gene match: 10. CDR3 DNA sequence: TGTGCCAGCTCAAACAGGGGCTGGGGTGAAAAACTGTTTTTT. Its translation: CASSNRGWGEKLFF.

V is TRBV29-1 and J is TRBJ1-4, with TRBD1 identical over 10 bases. The junction had 19 bases not matched to a gene; V was cut back by 4 bases and J by 8 bases. There are 18 residues in the CDR3. From germline, CDR1 is SQVTM and CDR2 ANQGSEA. The CDR3 DNA reads as TGCAGCGTTGTCGGTCGACAGGGGGCTTCCCCCCCTGCGGAAAAACTGTTTTTT. Amino acid sequence: CSVVGRQGASPPAEKLFF.

The chain is built from TRBV6-1 and TRBJ2-7; weak D call: TRBD2 (5 bases). The CDR3 is 15 amino acids. Germline lookup yields CDR1 MNHNS and CDR2 SASEGT. Trimming cost V 3 bases and J 2 bases, with 14 bases left between them. CDR3 sequence reads: CASSDKRGPPYEQYF. The CDR3 region has the DNA TGTGCCAGCAGTGATAAGCGAGGGCCGCCCTACGAGCAGTACTTC.

This chain joins TRBV6-1 and TRBJ2-5; D might be TRBD1 (5 bases). Germline-derived CDR1 and CDR2 are MNHNS and SASEGT. Trimming stripped 3 bases from V and 3 bases from J, with 11 bases between. The CDR3 length is 14 residues. The CDR3 nucleotides are TGTGCCAGCAGTGAGGGGCCGACCGAAGAGACCCAGTACTTC. Translating gives CASSEGPTEETQYF.

V and J are TRBV13 and TRBJ2-1; 9 bases are shared with TRBD1. The J segment lost 8 bases and the V segment lost 5 bases, leaving 10 bases of the junction unmatched. The CDR3 totals 15 residues. Germline V lookup: CDR1 PRHDT, CDR2 FYEKMQ (reference sequence). The CDR3 sequence is CASSPGTGYSDEQFF. CDR3 in DNA: TGTGCCAGCAGCCCAGGGACAGGGTATAGCGATGAGCAGTTCTTC.

The gene calls are TRBV5-1 and TRBJ2-7, with a weak D call TRBD1 (5 bases). The germline V gene has CDR1 SGHRS and CDR2 YFSETQ. CDR3 size: 14 residues. Trimming cost V 4 bases and J 2 bases, with 13 bases left between them. The CDR3 DNA sequence: TGCGCCAGCAGCCCCTCGACAGTTACCTACGAGCAGTACTTC. Translated, it gives CASSPSTVTYEQYF.

The DNA for the CDR3 is TGTGCCAGCAGCCCCCAAGTAGGGGCCTTAAAGCCCCAGCATTTT. Its protein product is CASSPQVGALKPQHF. This chain connects TRBV28 to TRBJ1-5, with D perhaps TRBD1 (5 bases). Germline V gives CDR1 MDHEN, CDR2 SYDVKM. Deletions cut 6 bases from V and 8 bases from J, with 20 bases between. The CDR3 contains 15 residues. The full variable domain, rest sourced from reference TRBV28 and TRBJ1-5, is DVKVTQSSRYLVKRTGEKVFLECVQDMDHENMFWYRQDPGLGLRLIYFSYDVKMKEKGDIPEGYSVSREKKERFSLILESASTNQTSMYLCASSPQVGALKPQHFGDGTRLSIL.